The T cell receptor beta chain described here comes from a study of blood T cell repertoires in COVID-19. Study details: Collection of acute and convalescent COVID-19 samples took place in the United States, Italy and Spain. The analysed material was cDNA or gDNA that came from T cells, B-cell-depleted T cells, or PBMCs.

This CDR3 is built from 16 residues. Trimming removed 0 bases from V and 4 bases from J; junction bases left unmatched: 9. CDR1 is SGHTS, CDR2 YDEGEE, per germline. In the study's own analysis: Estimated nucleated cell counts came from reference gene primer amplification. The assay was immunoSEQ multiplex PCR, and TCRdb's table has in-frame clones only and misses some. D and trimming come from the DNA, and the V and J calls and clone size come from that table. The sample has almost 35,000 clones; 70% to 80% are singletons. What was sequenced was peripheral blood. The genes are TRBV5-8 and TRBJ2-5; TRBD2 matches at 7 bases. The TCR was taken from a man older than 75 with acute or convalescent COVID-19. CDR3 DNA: TGTGCCAGCAGCTTGGCACTAGCGCCTGCCCTAGAGACCCAGTACTTC. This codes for CASSLALAPALETQYF.